This T cell receptor (beta chain) was captured by sequencing in a study of T-cell reconstitution after alpha-beta-depleted transplantation in children. General study findings and limits: Most T-cell counts and diversity one year after the transplant came from T cells that were newly produced.

Unique molecular identifiers featured in how the TCRbeta library was prepared. MiXCR, applied by TCRdb to the PCR reads, yields one record per CDR3 protein. The sample records 200,000 to 250,000 distinct CDR3 sequences, 11% being singletons. The germline gives CDR1 SNHLY, CDR2 FYNNEI. This CDR3 is built from 12 residues. V was cut by 8 bases and J by 3 bases, with 7 bases left in between. Regarding this clonotype: Its antigen is as yet unknown.

The sequences come from PBMCs, collected before TCRalphabeta/CD19-depleted stem cell transplant. J is TRBJ2-2 and V is TRBV2; D remains unclear. The origin of this receptor is a child under two years old with acute myeloid leukemia, due to receive a stem cell transplant. The DNA of the CDR3 is TGTGCCAGCTCTTACTACACCGGGGAGCTGTTTTTT. Translated: CASSYYTGELFF.